This TCR beta chain is from a study of T cells in Graves' hyperthyroidism and ophthalmopathy. Concerning this clonotype: Its target is not known.

CDR3 length: 17 residues. Germline assignment: CDR1 SGHNT and CDR2 YENEEA. V was cut by 6 bases and J by 4 bases, with 21 bases left in between. There were TCR beta CDR3 regions amplified from RNA transcripts. The TCR CDR3 was amplified in a first-round RT-PCR using the HTBI primer set. TCRdb re-called the multiplex PCR reads through MiXCR, storing one row per CDR3 protein. Of around 580,000 distinct CDR3 sequences listed, approximately 44% are singletons. Points from the study as a whole: Ophthalmopathy and stable hyperthyroidism were told apart by a 13 V-J model.

This receptor was taken from a woman in her late teens or twenties with Graves' hyperthyroidism. The sequenced material came from peripheral blood or thyroid tissue (not recorded which). This chain uses TRBV11-3 with TRBJ2-2, with D tentatively TRBD1 (6 bases). The CDR3 DNA sequence: TGTGCCAGCAGGCCTTTCTTCGGACAGAGTAGCACCGGGGAGCTGTTTTTT. Residues: CASRPFFGQSSTGELFF.